This TCR beta chain was found in a study of shared clonotypes between healthy human individuals. As for the study in general: Every donor yielded three CD4 naive, three CD4 memory, two CD8 naive and one CD8 memory plate.

Positively selected for CCR7, the CD45RO-negative cells used as naive CD8 cells excluded terminally differentiated effector memory CD45RA+ cells. The V gene's germline CDR1 is MRHNA and CDR2 SNTAGT. J was trimmed by 1 base and V by 10 bases; bases with no gene match: 13. This CDR3 comprises 17 residues. In the original processing: ImmunoSEQ junction-only sequences lacked quality scores, so their filtering differed. Here immunoSEQ multiplex PCR was the method, and the copy in TCRdb shows in-frame clones only, minus some. V and J calls and clone size are copied from that table; D and trimming were computed from the DNA. This table has about 1.9 million clones, around 93% appearing once. Study results and limitations: Generally, naive subsets (rather than memory subsets) showed larger estimated richness.

Regarding this clone: What it binds is not known.

The chain has TRBV6-4 and TRBJ2-3, with TRBD2 identical over 11 bases. The clonotype was recovered from a young man in good health. Some clones in this sample may be carry-over from other donors' samples. The sample was naive CD8+ T cells from PBMCs. CDR3 region: CATHRLAGRLGTDTQYF. The CDR3 bases are TGTGCCACCCATAGACTAGCGGGACGTCTTGGCACAGATACGCAGTATTTT.